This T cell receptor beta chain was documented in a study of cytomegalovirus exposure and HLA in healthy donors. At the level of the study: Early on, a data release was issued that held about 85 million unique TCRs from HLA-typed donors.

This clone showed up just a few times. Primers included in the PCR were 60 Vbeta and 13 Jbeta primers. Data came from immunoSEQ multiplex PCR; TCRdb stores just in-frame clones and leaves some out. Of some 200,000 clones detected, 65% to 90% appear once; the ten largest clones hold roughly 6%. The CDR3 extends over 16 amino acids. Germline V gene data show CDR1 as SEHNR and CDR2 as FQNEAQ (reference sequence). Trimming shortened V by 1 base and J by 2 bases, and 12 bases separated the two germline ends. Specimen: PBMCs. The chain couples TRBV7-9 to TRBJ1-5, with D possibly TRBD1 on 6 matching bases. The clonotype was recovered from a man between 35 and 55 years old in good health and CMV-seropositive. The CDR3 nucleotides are TGTGCCAGCAGCTTAGTTACAGGGCTTGGCAATCAGCCCCAGCATTTT. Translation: CASSLVTGLGNQPQHF. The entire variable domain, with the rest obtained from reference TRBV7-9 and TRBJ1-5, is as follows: DTGVSQNPRHKITKRGQNVTFRCDPISEHNRLYWYRQTLGQGPEFLTYFQNEAQLEKSRLLSDRFSAERPKGSFSTLEIQRTEQGDSAMYLCASSLVTGLGNQPQHFGDGTRLSIL.